A selection of T cell receptor beta chains follows, all from one sample in a study of OX40 agonist ivuxolimab in advanced cancers. Here immunoSEQ multiplex PCR was the method, and the copy in TCRdb shows in-frame clones only, minus some. The profile shows under 30,000 clones, around nine tenths of them singletons. The sample consisted of CD4+ or CD8+ T cells sorted from blood, taken in a trial of the OX40 agonist ivuxolimab. The receptors shown here come from an adult with an advanced solid tumor such as melanoma, head and neck, liver or kidney cancer. Both conserved end residues are part of each CDR3. D genes are given only for firm matches. Size is omitted from some rows. Given values are once, few, many or a class for expanded clones.

J | V | size | D | CDR3 | DNA
TRBJ1-1 | TRBV7-8 | . | . | CASSYLGGNTEAFF | TGTGCCAGCAGCTATTTGGGGGGGAACACTGAAGCTTTCTTT
TRBJ2-1 | TRBV7-9 | . | . | CASSLGRDNEQFF | TGTGCCAGCAGCTTAGGCCGGGACAATGAGCAGTTCTTC
TRBJ2-2 | TRBV7-9 | . | TRBD1 | CASSTGQRTTGELFF | TGTGCCAGCAGCACGGGACAGAGGACGACCGGGGAGCTGTTTTTT
TRBJ2-1 | TRBV6-5 | . | TRBD2 | CATLGGKGAYNEQFF | TGTGCCACCCTGGGAGGGAAAGGCGCCTACAATGAGCAGTTCTTC
TRBJ2-3 | TRBV5-5 | . | . | CASSLGLHTDTQYF | TGTGCCAGCAGCTTAGGACTCCACACAGATACGCAGTATTTT
TRBJ2-7 | TRBV19 | . | TRBD2 | CASRITSGSDYEQYF | TGTGCCAGTAGGATAACTAGCGGATCCGACTACGAGCAGTACTTC
TRBJ2-7 | TRBV19 | . | . | CASSPSAGVAYEQYF | TGTGCCAGTAGTCCCTCGGCAGGGGTGGCCTACGAGCAGTACTTC
TRBJ2-3 | TRBV30 | . | . | CAWRARLGPDTQYF | TGTGCCTGGAGAGCCCGTCTAGGTCCAGATACGCAGTATTTT
TRBJ2-3 | TRBV19 | . | . | CASSSIASTDTQYF | TGTGCCAGTAGCAGCATAGCTAGCACAGATACGCAGTATTTT
TRBJ2-7 | TRBV7-9 | . | . | CASSFPGESYEQYF | TGTGCCAGCAGCTTCCCCGGAGAGTCCTACGAGCAGTACTTC
TRBJ1-5 | TRBV7-9 | . | . | CASSLDQEPQHF | TGTGCCAGCAGCTTAGATCAGGAGCCCCAGCATTTT
TRBJ1-5 | TRBV27 | . | . | CASSSSVRNQPQHF | TGTGCCAGCAGTTCGTCGGTGAGGAATCAGCCCCAGCATTTT
TRBJ1-5 | TRBV2 | once | . | CASSEGIQSNQPQHF | TGTGCCAGCAGTGAAGGGATACAGAGCAATCAGCCCCAGCATTTT
TRBJ1-1 | TRBV19 | . | . | CASSPRGANTEAFF | TGTGCCAGTAGTCCACGTGGGGCTAACACTGAAGCTTTCTTT
TRBJ1-1 | TRBV5-6 | . | . | CASRFLGAVNTEAFF | TGTGCCAGCAGGTTCCTAGGGGCCGTGAACACTGAAGCTTTCTTT
TRBJ2-7 | TRBV7-8 | . | . | CASSLGSGYEQYF | TGTGCCAGCAGCTTAGGCAGCGGGTACGAGCAGTACTTC
TRBJ2-3 | TRBV11-2 | . | . | CASSLGRSTDTQYF | TGTGCCAGCAGCTTAGGGAGGTCTACAGATACGCAGTATTTT
TRBJ1-2 | TRBV28 | . | TRBD1 | CASSRDRGDYGYTF | TGTGCCAGCAGTCGGGACAGGGGGGACTATGGCTACACCTTC
TRBJ2-3 | TRBV7-9 | . | . | CASSDRDQVPTQYF | TGTGCCAGCAGCGACCGGGACCAAGTACCCACGCAGTATTTT
TRBJ1-3 | TRBV7-9 | . | . | CASSFIPGELSGNTIYF | TGTGCCAGCAGCTTCATTCCGGGGGAGCTGTCGGGAAACACCATATATTTT
TRBJ1-1 | TRBV27 | once | . | CASSTLGPNTEAFF | TGTGCCAGCAGCACCCTGGGGCCAAACACTGAAGCTTTCTTT
TRBJ1-2 | TRBV6-6 | . | . | CASSYLPETYGYTF | TGTGCCAGCAGTTATCTACCAGAGACCTATGGCTACACCTTC
TRBJ1-2 | TRBV27 | . | . | CASSLYGGWPNYGYTF | TGTGCCAGCAGTTTATATGGGGGCTGGCCTAACTATGGCTACACCTTC
TRBJ1-4 | TRBV6-5 | . | . | CASSYGGAPNEKLFF | TGTGCCAGCAGTTACGGGGGGGCGCCTAATGAAAAACTGTTTTTT
TRBJ1-5 | TRBV27 | . | . | CASSDLTDPSQPQHF | TGTGCCAGCAGTGACTTGACGGATCCCAGCCAGCCCCAGCATTTT
TRBJ2-2 | TRBV10-3 | . | TRBD2 | CAISESTLASGELFF | TGTGCCATCAGTGAGTCGACACTAGCGTCCGGGGAGCTGTTTTTT
TRBJ2-7 | TRBV6-6 | . | . | CASSYSIHEQYF | TGTGCCAGCAGTTACTCGATACACGAGCAGTACTTC
TRBJ2-7 | TRBV7-9 | . | . | CASSQWTAAIPEQYF | TGTGCCAGCAGCCAATGGACAGCCGCTATCCCCGAGCAGTACTTC
TRBJ2-1 | TRBV11-2 | . | . | CASSQDFHNEQFF | TGCGCCAGCAGCCAAGATTTTCATAATGAGCAGTTCTTC
TRBJ1-4 | TRBV9 | . | . | CASSVGGNEKLFF | TGTGCCAGCAGCGTAGGAGGAAATGAAAAACTGTTTTTT
TRBJ2-1 | TRBV30 | few | . | CAWSWESNEQFF | TGTGCCTGGAGTTGGGAGAGCAATGAGCAGTTCTTC
TRBJ2-1 | TRBV12-5 | once | . | CASGVSRSETSSYNEQFF | TGTGCTAGTGGGGTTTCGCGGAGCGAGACGAGCTCCTACAATGAGCAGTTCTTC
TRBJ2-4 | TRBV10-1 | . | TRBD2 | CASSDSIAGEVSIQYF | TGCGCCAGCAGTGATTCTATAGCGGGAGAAGTAAGCATTCAGTACTTC
TRBJ2-2 | TRBV5-1 | . | . | CASSLIQITTGELFF | TGCGCCAGCAGCTTGATCCAGATTACCACCGGGGAGCTGTTTTTT
TRBJ2-2 | TRBV4-3 | . | . | CASSQGLNTGELFF | TGCGCCAGCAGCCAAGGGCTGAACACCGGGGAGCTGTTTTTT
TRBJ2-1 | TRBV6-6 | . | . | CASSRTASNSYNEQFF | TGTGCCAGCAGTCGGACAGCCAGTAACTCCTACAATGAGCAGTTCTTC
TRBJ2-5 | TRBV5-4 | . | TRBD2 | CASSLGLLAGQQETQYF | TGTGCCAGCAGCTTGGGGTTGCTAGCGGGACAGCAAGAGACCCAGTACTTC
TRBJ1-1 | TRBV4-3 | . | . | CASSQDGTGMNTEAFF | TGCGCCAGCAGCCAAGATGGAACAGGGATGAACACTGAAGCTTTCTTT
TRBJ2-5 | TRBV6-5 | . | . | CASSYSAVGETQYF | TGTGCCAGCAGTTACTCAGCGGTGGGAGAGACCCAGTACTTC
TRBJ2-3 | TRBV27 | . | . | CASSLTKDTQYF | TGTGCCAGCAGTTTGACTAAAGATACGCAGTATTTT
TRBJ2-3 | TRBV10-1 | . | . | CASSDLEGREYADTQYF | TGCGCCAGCAGTGACCTAGAGGGCAGGGAGTACGCAGATACGCAGTATTTT
TRBJ1-1 | TRBV13 | . | . | CASSLRGLNTEAFF | TGTGCCAGCAGCTTACGAGGACTGAACACTGAAGCTTTCTTT
TRBJ2-7 | TRBV13 | . | . | CASSTVRSEQYF | TGTGCCAGCAGCACGGTCCGCAGCGAGCAGTACTTC